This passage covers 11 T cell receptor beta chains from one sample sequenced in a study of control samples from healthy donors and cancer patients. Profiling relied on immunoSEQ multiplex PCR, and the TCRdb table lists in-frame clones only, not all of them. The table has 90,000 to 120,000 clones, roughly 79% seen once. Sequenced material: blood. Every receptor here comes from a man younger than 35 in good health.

The CDR3 is CASSSGGHTDTQYF. The CDR3 DNA is TGCGCCAGCAGTTCGGGGGGTCACACAGATACGCAGTATTTT. The V and J genes are TRBV5-1 and TRBJ2-3; 7 bases map to TRBD2. The CDR3 sequence is 14 residues long. CDR1 is SGHRS and CDR2 is YFSETQ in the germline V gene. J was trimmed by 2 bases and V by 5 bases; bases with no gene match: 5. Based on the CDR3 plus reference TRBV5-1 and TRBJ2-3, the full variable domain is KAGVTQTPRYLIKTRGQQVTLSCSPISGHRSVSWYQQTPGQGLQFLFEYFSETQRNKGNFPGRFSGRQFSNSRSEMNVSTLELGDSALYLCASSSGGHTDTQYFGPGTRLTVL.

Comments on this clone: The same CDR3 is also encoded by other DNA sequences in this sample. DNA for the CDR3: TGTGCCAGCAGTTTATATAGGGGCAACTATGGCTACACCTTC. Translation: CASSLYRGNYGYTF. The chain recombines TRBV27 with TRBJ1-2, with TRBD1 as a possible D gene (5 bases). This CDR3 region has 14 residues. Germline lookup yields CDR1 MNHEY and CDR2 SMNVEV (reference sequence). V gave up 1 base and J gave up 2 bases, with 8 bases separating them.

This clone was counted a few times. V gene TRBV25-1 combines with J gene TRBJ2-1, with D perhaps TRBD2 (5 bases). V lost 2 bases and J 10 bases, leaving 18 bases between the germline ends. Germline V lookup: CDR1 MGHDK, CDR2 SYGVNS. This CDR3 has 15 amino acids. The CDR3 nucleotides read TGTGCCAGCAGTGAAGGGAGTCGAGAACACGGGGAGCAGTTCTTC. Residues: CASSEGSREHGEQFF.

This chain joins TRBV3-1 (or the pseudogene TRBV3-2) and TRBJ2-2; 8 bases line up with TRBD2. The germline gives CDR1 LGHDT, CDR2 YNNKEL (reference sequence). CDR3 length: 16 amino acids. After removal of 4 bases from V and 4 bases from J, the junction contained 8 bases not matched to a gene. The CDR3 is CASSPPGRGATGELFF. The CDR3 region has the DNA TGTGCCAGCAGCCCACCCGGGAGGGGGGCCACCGGGGAGCTGTTTTTT.

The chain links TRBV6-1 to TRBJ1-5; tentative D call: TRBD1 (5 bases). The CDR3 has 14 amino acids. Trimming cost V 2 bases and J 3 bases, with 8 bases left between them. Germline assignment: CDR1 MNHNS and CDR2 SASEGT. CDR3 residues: CASSERQHNQPQHF. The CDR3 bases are TGTGCCAGCAGTGAACGACAGCACAATCAGCCCCAGCATTTT.

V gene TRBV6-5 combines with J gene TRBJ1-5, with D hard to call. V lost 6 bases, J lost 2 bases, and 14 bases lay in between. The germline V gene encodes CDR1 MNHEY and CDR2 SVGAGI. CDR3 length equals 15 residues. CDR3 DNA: TGTGCCAGCAGCCCACCTCCCGTCGGCAATCAGCCCCAGCATTTT. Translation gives CASSPPPVGNQPQHF.

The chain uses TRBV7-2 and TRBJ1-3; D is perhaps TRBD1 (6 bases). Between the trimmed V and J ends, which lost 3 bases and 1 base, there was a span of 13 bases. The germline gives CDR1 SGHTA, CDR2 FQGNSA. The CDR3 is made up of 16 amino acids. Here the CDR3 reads CASSFQPDRSGNTIYF. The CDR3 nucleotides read TGTGCCAGCAGCTTTCAACCGGACAGATCTGGAAACACCATATATTTT.

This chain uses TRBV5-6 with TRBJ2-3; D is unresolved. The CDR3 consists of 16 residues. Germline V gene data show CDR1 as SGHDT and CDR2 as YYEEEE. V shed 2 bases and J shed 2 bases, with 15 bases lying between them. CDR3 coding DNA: TGTGCCAGCAGCTTTCTAGATGGGGAAATCACAGATACGCAGTATTTT. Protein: CASSFLDGEITDTQYF. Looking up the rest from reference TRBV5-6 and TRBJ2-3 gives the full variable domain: DAGVTQSPTHLIKTRGQQVTLRCSPKSGHDTVSWYQQALGQGPQFIFQYYEEEERQRGNFPDRFSGHQFPNYSSELNVNALLLGDSALYLCASSFLDGEITDTQYFGPGTRLTVL.

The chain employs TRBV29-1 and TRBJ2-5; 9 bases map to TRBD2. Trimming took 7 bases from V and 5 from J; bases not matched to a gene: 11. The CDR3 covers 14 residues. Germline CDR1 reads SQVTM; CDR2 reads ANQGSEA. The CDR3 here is CSAPTGLAGETQYF. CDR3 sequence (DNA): TGCAGCGCCCCTACGGGGCTAGCGGGGGAGACCCAGTACTTC.

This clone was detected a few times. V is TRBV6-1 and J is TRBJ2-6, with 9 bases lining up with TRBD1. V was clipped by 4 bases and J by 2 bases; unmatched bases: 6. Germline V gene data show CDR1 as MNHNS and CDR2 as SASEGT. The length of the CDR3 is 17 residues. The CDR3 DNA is TGTGCCAGCAGTGTCGGGACAGGGTCGACTGGGGCCAACGTCCTGACTTTC. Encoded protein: CASSVGTGSTGANVLTF.

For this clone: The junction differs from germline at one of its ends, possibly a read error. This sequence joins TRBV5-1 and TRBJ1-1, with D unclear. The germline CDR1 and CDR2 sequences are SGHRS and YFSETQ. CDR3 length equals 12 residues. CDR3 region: CASSYSSNTAEF. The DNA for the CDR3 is TGCGCCAGCAGCTACTCCTCTAATACTGCGGAATTT.